This TCR beta chain was captured by sequencing in a study of glioma-infiltrating T cells. At the level of the study: Low-grade gliomas were grade II; glioblastomas were grade IV at initial diagnosis. Presurgical dexamethasone in glioma patients lasted six or fewer days. General study findings and limits: Non-neoplastic patients had below-expected tissue-blood divergence, while all gliomas exceeded expectation.

The CDR3 has 17 amino acids. CDR1 and CDR2 from the germline V gene are LGHDT and YNNKEL (reference sequence). With respect to this clonotype: Its antigen is unidentified. At one of its ends the junction is not consistent with the germline gene, which may arise from a read error.

TCR alpha and beta CDR3 regions were amplified from RNA using iRepertoire nested multiplex PCR. Input was 100-400 ng of tissue mRNA or PBMC total RNA. Using its own MiXCR run on the multiplex PCR reads, TCRdb lists one record per CDR3 protein. The sample yields approximately 400,000 distinct CDR3 sequences, roughly two fifths seen once. This TCR was recovered from a human donor with low-grade glioma or glioblastoma, undergoing nonglioma brain surgery, or in good health (not recorded which). V is TRBV3-1 and J is TRBJ2-7; the D gene is possibly TRBD2 (5 bases). Sequenced: glioma tissue, nonneoplastic brain tissue, or PBMCs (not recorded which). This chain's CDR3 is CASSPPFAGPSSYERYF. The CDR3 bases are TGTGCCAGCAGCCCTCCTTTTGCAGGTCCTAGCTCCTACGAGCGGTACTTC.